The rows below give T cell receptor beta chains drawn from one sample of a study of cytomegalovirus exposure and HLA in healthy donors. Data came from immunoSEQ multiplex PCR; TCRdb stores just in-frame clones and leaves some out. The sample holds under 200,000 clones, around 81% seen once. Specimen: PBMCs. The receptors shown here come from a man in his forties or fifties in good health and CMV-seronegative. Each CDR3 is given without its conserved first and last residue.

>TRBJ2-7|TRBV7-8
ASSSGLVAGVAYEQY
>TRBJ2-1|TRBV9
ASSAPQVHEQF
>TRBJ1-3|TRBV9
ASSTGLRQGLSGNTIY
>TRBJ2-7|TRBV11-2
ASKQREISYEQY
>TRBJ2-2|TRBV6-1
ASSEQGQTGELF
>TRBJ1-6|TRBV6-5
ASSYDRSDYNSPLH
>TRBJ1-3|TRBV10-2
ASTPGLGNTIY
>TRBJ2-3|TRBV9
ASSVVASGGAGTDTQY
>TRBJ2-5|TRBV5-1
ASSLGTSGRPLQETQY
>TRBJ2-7|TRBV11-2
ASSFGLAGEESYEQY
>NA|TRBV4-1
ASSQGLAGFDEQY
>TRBJ1-5|TRBV2
ASSPQGADQPQH
>TRBJ2-1|TRBV11-2
ASSFGQGRIDEQF
>TRBJ1-2|TRBV27
ASSLLGQGRGYT
>TRBJ2-4|TRBV11-3
ASSLDGGTNIQY
>TRBJ2-6|TRBV9
ASTSNRVPGANVLT
>TRBJ2-1|TRBV4-3
ASSQAGTNAPGSFNEQF
>TRBJ2-2|TRBV19
ASSTRELTGELF
>TRBJ1-4|TRBV5-6
ASSSGQGVEKLF
>TRBJ2-2|TRBV10-3
AIRAPSGGENTGELF
>TRBJ2-3|TRBV30
AWENKGADTQY
>TRBJ1-4|TRBV7-9
ASSPAGGLNEKLF
>TRBJ1-1|TRBV7-9
SSSLEGQNTEAF
>TRBJ2-2|TRBV18
ASSWGPENTGELF
>TRBJ2-7|TRBV27
ASSLRGGPSYEQY
>TRBJ2-4|TRBV11-1
ASSPSQRDGKRLQY
>TRBJ1-1|TRBV5-5
ASSFGQGGEF
>TRBJ1-5|TRBV6-6
ASSYGLTGGQPQH
>TRBJ2-1|TRBV10-3
AISGGTSGGANYNEQF
>TRBJ2-1|TRBV15
ATSRLLSGGAYEQF
>TRBJ1-6|TRBV19
ASSTSGRGSTVYNSPLH
>TRBJ1-4|TRBV5-1
ASRALPSTNEKLF
>TRBJ1-1|TRBV6-5
ASSYSAGNTEAF
>TRBJ2-7|TRBV7-9
ASSLGGQDRSYEQY
>TRBJ1-5|TRBV27
ASSWGRRSNQPQH
>TRBJ1-5|TRBV10-3
AISAERGQPQH
>TRBJ2-1|TRBV5-1
ASSLVGGSAYNEQF
>TRBJ1-1|TRBV10-3
AISKNPGQGAQNTEAF
>TRBJ1-1|TRBV2
ASSLQGARTEAF
>TRBJ2-1|TRBV7-2
ASSLMDRVMGEQF
>TRBJ2-2|TRBV27
ASRRAGGTSGKTGELF
>TRBJ2-1|TRBV1
TSSQGLGTSGRDQIDEQF
>TRBJ2-2|TRBV5-1
ASSRGQGSGELF
>TRBJ2-3|TRBV4-1
ASSQEKDRVGRTDTQY
>TRBJ2-2|TRBV29-1
SVGASGTGELF
>TRBJ1-1|TRBV18
ASSPPQNTEAF
>TRBJ2-2|TRBV27
ASSLILAGNTGELF
>TRBJ2-7|TRBV5-1
ASSLAGDNYEQY
>TRBJ1-4|TRBV10-2
ASSESAGSTEKLF
>TRBJ1-2|TRBV9
ASSVEGQGIDGYT
>TRBJ2-7|TRBV11-2
ASSLSGTSESEQY
>TRBJ1-1|TRBV5-1
ASSPDRANTEAF
>TRBJ2-5|TRBV6-5
ASSTLRSPREQY
>TRBJ1-1|TRBV30
AWSVPGTVTNFMNTEAF
>TRBJ1-2|TRBV2
ASRRRQGRGYT
>TRBJ1-3|TRBV7-9
ASSLAEQSSGNTIY
>TRBJ1-5|TRBV6-6
ASSYREGNQPQH